Listed below are T cell receptor beta chains from one sample, sequenced in a study of OX40 agonist ivuxolimab in advanced cancers. The method was immunoSEQ multiplex PCR; TCRdb's version includes in-frame clones alone and lacks a portion of them. The sample has tens of thousands of clones, about 91% seen once. The sample consisted of CD4+ or CD8+ T cells sorted from blood, taken in a trial of the OX40 agonist ivuxolimab. These receptors were obtained from an adult with an advanced solid tumor such as melanoma, head and neck, liver or kidney cancer. CDR3s include the opening cysteine and the closing phenylalanine or tryptophan. A D gene is named only where the DNA matches it firmly. The listing skips clone size in some rows; elsewhere it reads once, few, many or a size class.

D gene: .
J gene: TRBJ2-7
V gene: TRBV5-6
clone size: .
CDR3 DNA: TGTGCCAGCAGCTCGTGGACAGTGCCCTACGAGCAGTACTTC
CDR3 protein: CASSSWTVPYEQYF

D gene: .
J gene: TRBJ2-2
V gene: TRBV27
clone size: .
CDR3 DNA: TGTGCCAGCAGTTTACTAGTGGGCAGACCCGATCCGAACACCGGGGAGCTGTTTTTT
CDR3 protein: CASSLLVGRPDPNTGELFF

D gene: .
J gene: TRBJ2-1
V gene: TRBV5-4
clone size: .
CDR3 DNA: TGTGCCAGCAGCTTGGCCTTAAAGGGCTTCCTAAACAATGAGCAGTTCTTC
CDR3 protein: CASSLALKGFLNNEQFF

D gene: .
J gene: TRBJ1-1
V gene: TRBV30
clone size: few
CDR3 DNA: TGTGCCTGGAGTGAACAGGGATACACTGAAGCTTTCTTT
CDR3 protein: CAWSEQGYTEAFF

D gene: TRBD2
J gene: TRBJ2-3
V gene: TRBV27
clone size: .
CDR3 DNA: TGTGCCAGCAGTCCCCTTCGGCTAGCGGGAGCTAGCACAGATACGCAGTATTTT
CDR3 protein: CASSPLRLAGASTDTQYF

D gene: .
J gene: TRBJ2-6
V gene: TRBV5-1
clone size: once
CDR3 DNA: TGCGCCAGCAGCCAGTGGGACCTGACGGCCTCTGGGGCCAACGTCCTGACTTTC
CDR3 protein: CASSQWDLTASGANVLTF

D gene: .
J gene: TRBJ1-4
V gene: TRBV4-2
clone size: .
CDR3 DNA: TGTGCCAGCAGCCAAAACCCAGCGGGGACGCTGAGCGAAAAACTGTTTTTT
CDR3 protein: CASSQNPAGTLSEKLFF

D gene: .
J gene: TRBJ2-7
V gene: TRBV4-1
clone size: .
CDR3 DNA: TGCGCCAGCAGCCAAGAGTTAGTTAACCACCTTTACGAGCAGTACTTC
CDR3 protein: CASSQELVNHLYEQYF

D gene: .
J gene: TRBJ2-7
V gene: TRBV5-5
clone size: few
CDR3 DNA: TGTGCCAGCAGCCTCGGGTGGGAGGTAATCGAGCAGTACTTC
CDR3 protein: CASSLGWEVIEQYF

D gene: TRBD1
J gene: TRBJ2-5
V gene: TRBV7-9
clone size: .
CDR3 DNA: TGTGCCAGCAGCTTTCCAAAGACGGGACAGGGCTCAGAGACCCAGTACTTC
CDR3 protein: CASSFPKTGQGSETQYF

D gene: .
J gene: TRBJ1-3
V gene: TRBV18
clone size: .
CDR3 DNA: TGTGCCAGCTCACCAGGGGGGACTGATGGAAACACCATATATTTT
CDR3 protein: CASSPGGTDGNTIYF

D gene: .
J gene: TRBJ2-1
V gene: TRBV5-6
clone size: .
CDR3 DNA: TGTGCCAGCAGCTCCCTGGCGGGATCCTACAATGAGCAGTTCTTC
CDR3 protein: CASSSLAGSYNEQFF

D gene: .
J gene: TRBJ2-4
V gene: TRBV9
clone size: .
CDR3 DNA: TGTGCCAGCAGCGTAGGGCCACTGGCGTTAAACATTCAGTACTTC
CDR3 protein: CASSVGPLALNIQYF

D gene: TRBD1
J gene: TRBJ2-1
V gene: TRBV27
clone size: once
CDR3 DNA: TGTGCCAGCAGAACCCAGGGGGCCATCTCCTACAATGAGCAGTTCTTC
CDR3 protein: CASRTQGAISYNEQFF

D gene: TRBD1
J gene: TRBJ1-2
V gene: TRBV5-1
clone size: .
CDR3 DNA: TGCGCCAGCAGCTGGACCCGGACAGGGGATGAGGGCTACACCTTC
CDR3 protein: CASSWTRTGDEGYTF

D gene: .
J gene: TRBJ2-7
V gene: TRBV7-8
clone size: .
CDR3 DNA: TGTGCCAGCAGCTTGCCTTGGGTTTACGAGCAGTACTTC
CDR3 protein: CASSLPWVYEQYF